The 7 T cell receptor beta chains below all came from one sample that was sequenced in a study of T cells in Graves' hyperthyroidism and ophthalmopathy. Researchers took RNA transcripts and amplified the TCR beta CDR3 regions from them. Initially, a first-round RT-PCR of the TCR CDR3 employed the HTBI primer set. TCRdb reanalysed the multiplex PCR reads using MiXCR and keeps one entry per CDR3 protein. The sample carries about 600,000 distinct CDR3 sequences, around 14% recorded once. What was sequenced was blood. Every receptor here comes from a woman under 30 with Graves' ophthalmopathy.

This clonotype was counted only a few times. This chain joins TRBV7-9 and TRBJ1-4; no definite D call. Germline V CDR1 and CDR2: SEHNR, FQNEAQ (reference sequence). Trimming stripped 1 base from V and 8 bases from J, with 11 bases between. The CDR3 has 14 amino acids. CDR3 sequence reads: CASSLGGISEKLFF. CDR3 in DNA: TGTGCCAGCAGCTTAGGAGGTATAAGCGAAAAACTGTTTTTT.

This clonotype was recorded at least ten times. V gene TRBV20-1 combines with J gene TRBJ1-2, with 10 bases identical to TRBD1. Looked up from germline, CDR1 is DFQATT and CDR2 is SNEGSKA (reference sequence). The CDR3 is made up of 15 amino acids. V was clipped by 2 bases and J by 1 base; unmatched bases: 4. Written as DNA, the CDR3 is TGCAGTGCTAGACCCGGACAGGGGGTTAACTATGGCTACACCTTC. Its translation is CSARPGQGVNYGYTF.

This clonotype was observed many times. The rearrangement joins TRBV20-1 to TRBJ2-2; 7 nucleotides align to TRBD1. The CDR3 length is 16 residues. With V trimmed by 1 base and J by 0 bases, 5 bases remained unmatched. Germline CDR1 and CDR2: DFQATT and SNEGSKA (reference sequence). In nucleotides, the CDR3 is TGCAGTGCTAGAGGCTACAGGGGTGCGAACACCGGGGAGCTGTTTTTT. Encoded protein: CSARGYRGANTGELFF.

This clonotype has ten or more counts. The chain couples TRBV6-1 to TRBJ2-1; D uncertain. Germline CDR1 is MNHNS and CDR2 is SASEGT. Trimming removed 5 bases from V and 5 bases from J, with 16 bases in between. The CDR3 spans 15 residues. CDR3 in DNA: TGTGCCAGCAGTTCTCCATCGGACCCTGACAATGAGCAGTTCTTC. The encoded protein is CASSSPSDPDNEQFF.

J is TRBJ1-6 and V is TRBV11-2; 8 bases agree with TRBD1. Looked up from germline, CDR1 is SGHAT and CDR2 is FQNNGV. The CDR3 length is 16 residues. Trimming took 1 base from V and 6 from J; bases not matched to a gene: 5. CDR3 in DNA: TGTGCCAGCAGCTTAGTCTCAGGGGGCGGTAATTCACCCCTCCACTTT. Protein sequence: CASSLVSGGGNSPLHF.

This clonotype was picked up many times. The genes are TRBV7-2 and TRBJ1-6; 9 positions agree with TRBD1. The germline V gene encodes CDR1 SGHTA and CDR2 FQGNSA. Trimming cost V 1 base and J 10 bases; bases outside gene matches: 8. The CDR3 contains 16 residues. The CDR3 DNA follows: TGTGCCAGCAGCTTAGACCTGGACAGGGGATACTCACCCCTCCACTTT. It yields the protein CASSLDLDRGYSPLHF.

Ten or more counts support this clonotype. This chain uses TRBV5-1 with TRBJ2-1; possibly TRBD2 for D (5 bases). This CDR3 is built from 13 residues. Germline V gene data show CDR1 as SGHRS and CDR2 as YFSETQ. Between the trimmed V and J ends, which lost 2 bases and 8 bases, there was a span of 11 bases. CDR3 coding DNA: TGCGCCAGCAGCTTCACCTCCGGGGATGAGCAGTTCTTC. Amino acids: CASSFTSGDEQFF.